Listed below are T cell receptor beta chains from one sample, sequenced in a study of patients and donors after allogeneic stem cell transplantation. TCRdb used MiXCR to reprocess the RT-PCR reads, holding one entry per CDR3 protein. The repertoire holds 85,000 to 90,000 distinct CDR3 sequences, with around 48% as singletons. The sequencing sample was made of blood, either unsorted or a sorted T cell fraction (not recorded which). The source is a human donor who was either an allogeneic HSCT recipient or a stem cell or donor lymphocyte infusion donor (not recorded which). It is not recorded whose cells these are; they may come from a transplant donor. Each CDR3 is given with its conserved first and last residue. A D gene is named only where the DNA matches it firmly. Expanded clones get a size class; other rows say once, few or many, or leave the size out.

v_gene,d_gene,j_gene,abundance,CDR3aa,CDR3nt
TRBV29-1,TRBD2,TRBJ2-2,-,CSVTEREWNGELFF,TGCAGCGTGACGGAGCGGGAGTGGAACGGGGAGCTGTTTTTT
TRBV19,-,TRBJ1-5,few,CASRITANSNQPQHF,TGTGCCAGTAGGATTACAGCGAATAGCAATCAGCCCCAGCATTTT
TRBV9,TRBD1,TRBJ1-1,-,CASSLGQGNMNTEAFF,TGTGCCAGCAGCCTAGGACAGGGGAACATGAACACTGAAGCTTTCTTT
TRBV28,-,TRBJ1-2,-,CASSAPPGGPFNYGYTF,TGTGCCAGCAGTGCCCCCCCGGGCGGCCCATTTAACTATGGCTACACCTTC
TRBV6-2/TRBV6-3,-,TRBJ2-7,-,CASSSTRGLSYEQYF,TGTGCCAGCAGTTCCACCCGGGGGCTGAGCTACGAGCAGTACTTC
TRBV5-1,-,TRBJ2-5,once,CASTPGGSKETQYF,TGCGCCAGCACCCCTGGTGGCAGTAAAGAGACCCAGTACTTC
TRBV7-2,-,TRBJ1-6,few,CASSFGAKWGHSPLHF,TGTGCCAGCAGCTTTGGGGCCAAGTGGGGCCATTCACCCCTCCACTTT
TRBV7-9,TRBD1,TRBJ1-3,-,CASSSGTGVGNTIYF,TGTGCCAGCAGTTCCGGGACAGGGGTAGGAAACACCATATATTTT
TRBV12-3/TRBV12-4,TRBD1,TRBJ1-4,-,CASAHRGQDEKLFF,TGTGCCAGCGCGCACAGGGGGCAGGATGAAAAACTGTTTTTT
TRBV20-1,-,TRBJ1-4,once,CVLPKNEKLFF,TGCGTTCTACCAAAGAATGAAAAACTGTTTTTT
TRBV9,-,TRBJ1-5,once,CASSVGPTNQPQHF,TGTGCCAGCAGCGTAGGTCCAACAAATCAGCCCCAGCATTTT
TRBV6-5,TRBD2,TRBJ2-1,once,CASRLAGYNEQFF,TGTGCCAGCAGGCTAGCGGGCTACAATGAGCAGTTCTTC
TRBV10-3,-,TRBJ1-1,-,CAINSDSPGNTEAFF,TGTGCCATCAATTCGGACTCCCCGGGGAACACTGAAGCTTTCTTT
TRBV29-1,-,TRBJ2-5,once,CSVKGRQQETQYF,TGCAGCGTAAAGGGCCGGCAGCAAGAGACCCAGTACTTC
TRBV18,TRBD2,TRBJ2-5,-,CASSRGGTLQETQYF,TGTGCCAGCTCACGCGGGGGTACTCTACAAGAGACCCAGTACTTC
TRBV11-1,TRBD2,TRBJ2-1,-,CASSLQREVYNEQFF,TGTGCCAGCAGCTTACAGCGGGAGGTCTACAATGAGCAGTTCTTC
TRBV7-2,-,TRBJ1-5,few,CASSLGVESNQPQHF,TGTGCCAGCAGCTTAGGTGTAGAGAGCAATCAGCCCCAGCATTTT
TRBV6-5,-,TRBJ1-1,-,CASSYIGMNTEAFF,TGTGCCAGCAGTTATATAGGGATGAACACTGAAGCTTTCTTT
TRBV6-9,-,TRBJ2-5,-,CASTPRGRETQYF,TGTGCCAGCACCCCTCGGGGGAGGGAGACCCAGTACTTC
TRBV29-1,-,TRBJ2-2,once,CSAQEVAGELFF,TGCAGCGCCCAGGAGGTCGCCGGGGAGCTGTTTTTT
TRBV7-2,-,TRBJ2-1,-,CASSLTRGDGAKGFF,TGTGCCAGCAGCTTAACCCGTGGAGATGGCGCGAAGGGGTTCTTC
TRBV7-9,TRBD1,TRBJ1-5,-,CASSPPGRGNQPQHF,TGTGCCAGCAGCCCGCCGGGCAGGGGGAATCAGCCCCAGCATTTT
TRBV5-6,-,TRBJ1-1,-,CASSLGTTNTEAFF,TGTGCCAGCAGCTTGGGCACGACGAACACTGAAGCTTTCTTT
TRBV28,-,TRBJ1-6,many,CASGIGEMTSPLHF,TGTGCCAGTGGCATTGGCGAGATGACTTCACCCCTCCACTTT
TRBV4-2,-,TRBJ1-2,-,CASSQTQTAKGLGYTF,TGTGCCAGCAGCCAGACACAGACAGCAAAAGGATTAGGCTACACCTTC
TRBV4-1,TRBD2,TRBJ2-1,-,CASSQRTGLAVNEQFF,TGCGCCAGCAGCCAGCGGACGGGACTAGCAGTCAATGAGCAGTTCTTC
TRBV6-4,-,TRBJ1-1,-,CASRAAAGATEAFF,TGTGCCAGCAGGGCGGCCGCGGGGGCCACTGAAGCTTTCTTT
TRBV4-3,-,TRBJ1-2,-,CASSQAARAGGYTF,TGCGCCAGCAGCCAAGCGGCCCGGGCTGGAGGCTACACCTTC
TRBV5-6,TRBD1,TRBJ1-6,-,CASSRGWGTGASPLHF,TGTGCCAGCAGCCGGGGCTGGGGGACAGGTGCCTCACCCCTCCACTTT
TRBV9,TRBD1,TRBJ1-2,-,CASSVEGALGYTF,TGTGCCAGCAGCGTAGAGGGGGCGCTCGGCTACACCTTC
TRBV7-9,-,TRBJ1-1,-,CASSPGQHLTEAFF,TGTGCCAGCAGTCCCGGCCAGCACCTCACTGAAGCTTTCTTT